A selection of T cell receptor beta chains follows, all from one sample in a study of blood T cells in healthy people across ages. From the 5' RACE reads, TCRdb called clonotypes with MiXCR, one entry per CDR3 protein. Seen here are approximately 1,700,000 distinct CDR3 sequences, around 42% observed once, and the top ten hold roughly 24%. The source material was blood. The receptors stem from a human donor in good health. Each CDR3 is given with its conserved first and last residue. D genes are given only for firm matches. A clone size is listed for some rows: how often the clone was seen (once, few, many), or a class if it is expanded.

J gene,clone size,V gene,D gene,CDR3 protein,CDR3 DNA
TRBJ1-2,few,TRBV7-9,TRBD1,CASSPLPGTGGYTF,TGTGCCAGCAGCCCACTCCCCGGGACAGGTGGCTACACCTTC
TRBJ1-6,.,TRBV7-2,TRBD1,CASSLRAGGDNSPLHF,TGTGCCAGCAGCTTGAGGGCAGGGGGCGATAATTCACCCCTCCACTTT
TRBJ1-1,.,TRBV29-1,TRBD1,CSVETGDLTEAFF,TGCAGCGTTGAAACAGGGGACCTCACTGAAGCTTTCTTT
TRBJ1-2,few,TRBV20-1,.,CSARDRQSANYGYTF,TGCAGTGCTAGAGATAGACAGTCTGCTAACTATGGCTACACCTTC
TRBJ2-4,.,TRBV28,.,CASSLPGAGAKNIQYF,TGTGCCAGCAGCCTCCCGGGGGCAGGAGCCAAAAACATTCAGTACTTC
TRBJ1-2,few,TRBV4-1,TRBD1,CASSHRTGDYTF,TGCGCCAGCAGCCACCGGACAGGCGACTACACCTTC
TRBJ1-5,.,TRBV30,TRBD1,CAWNDRGFNQPQHF,TGTGCCTGGAACGACAGGGGGTTTAATCAGCCCCAGCATTTT
TRBJ1-1,.,TRBV3-1,.,CASSQYGAGDGTEAFF,TGTGCCAGCAGCCAATACGGCGCGGGGGATGGCACTGAAGCTTTCTTT
TRBJ2-5,.,TRBV9,TRBD2,CASSAPGGRETQYF,TGTGCCAGCAGCGCCCCGGGAGGCCGGGAGACCCAGTACTTC
TRBJ1-6,.,TRBV28,TRBD1,CASSRETGALHF,TGTGCCAGCAGCCGGGAGACAGGGGCCCTCCACTTT
TRBJ2-2,.,TRBV20-1,.,CSARVASKPGELFF,TGCAGTGCTAGAGTGGCTAGCAAGCCCGGGGAGCTGTTTTTT
TRBJ2-3,few,TRBV4-3,TRBD2,CASSRGGVNPDTQYF,TGCGCCAGCAGCCGTGGGGGGGTAAATCCAGATACGCAGTATTTT
TRBJ2-3,once,TRBV6-1,TRBD2,CASSGIAGGRDTQYF,TGTGCCAGCAGTGGAATAGCGGGGGGGAGAGATACGCAGTATTTT
TRBJ2-1,.,TRBV9,.,CACSVEGAGNEQFF,TGTGCCTGCAGCGTGGAAGGGGCTGGTAATGAGCAGTTCTTC
TRBJ2-5,.,TRBV3-1,TRBD2,CASSQELAGKETQYF,TGTGCCAGCAGCCAAGAACTAGCGGGGAAAGAGACCCAGTACTTC
TRBJ2-7,.,TRBV4-1,.,CASLGTLTHEQYF,TGCGCCAGCCTAGGGACATTAACCCACGAGCAGTACTTC
TRBJ2-7,few,TRBV2,.,CASSQLIYEQYF,TGTGCCAGCAGTCAACTCATCTACGAGCAGTACTTC
TRBJ1-1,.,TRBV4-3,.,CASSPSLELNTEAFF,TGCGCCAGCAGCCCGTCCCTGGAGCTGAACACTGAAGCTTTCTTT
TRBJ2-1,few,TRBV7-2,TRBD1,CASSFNRGPSYNEQFF,TGTGCCAGCAGCTTCAACAGGGGGCCCTCCTACAATGAGCAGTTCTTC
TRBJ2-7,.,TRBV7-2,TRBD2,CASSLGLAGGPGYEQYF,TGTGCCAGCAGCTTGGGGCTAGCGGGGGGGCCCGGTTACGAGCAGTACTTC
TRBJ1-2,.,TRBV6-6,.,CASRTITMGTADGYTF,TGTGCCAGCAGAACCATAACGATGGGAACAGCGGATGGCTACACCTTC
TRBJ2-2,.,TRBV5-5,TRBD2,CASSLGGLAPELFF,TGTGCCAGCAGCTTGGGGGGACTAGCCCCAGAGCTGTTTTTT
TRBJ2-1,.,TRBV12-5,.,CASGYQGWETQFF,TGTGCTAGTGGGTATCAAGGATGGGAGACCCAGTTCTTC
TRBJ2-5,.,TRBV2,.,CASSEYGGGKTQYF,TGTGCCAGCAGTGAATACGGAGGGGGAAAGACCCAGTACTTC
TRBJ2-1,.,TRBV7-2,.,CASSLEFFPYNEQFF,TGTGCCAGCAGCTTAGAATTTTTTCCTTACAATGAGCAGTTCTTC